Here is one T cell receptor beta chain with its context. Method: immunoSEQ multiplex PCR; TCRdb's copy keeps in-frame clones and lacks some. Of 950,000 to 1,100,000 clones in the sample, about 74% were seen once. The length of the CDR3 is 16 residues. Unmatched junction bases numbered 7, after V lost 0 bases and J lost 5 bases. Germline V gives CDR1 SGHNT, CDR2 YYREEE (reference sequence). This entry is derived from a study of shared clonotypes between healthy human individuals. The sequence came from a man between 18 and 29 years old in good health. Sequenced material: memory CD4+ T cells sorted from blood. Subset of the sample: CD45RA-negative fraction. The chain combines TRBV5-4 with TRBJ2-5; 10 positions agree with TRBD2. The DNA for the CDR3 is TGTGCCAGCAGCTTGGGCGCTAGCGGGGGCCAGGAGACCCAGTACTTC. Protein product: CASSLGASGGQETQYF.